A selection of T cell receptor beta chains follows, all from one sample in a study of T-cell reconstitution after alpha-beta-depleted transplantation in children. Using its own MiXCR run on the PCR reads, TCRdb lists one record per CDR3 protein. Here the sample spans around 300,000 distinct CDR3 sequences, 6% to 10% being singletons. The sequenced sample was peripheral blood, obtained 360 days after TCRalphabeta/CD19-depleted stem cell transplant. The receptors stem from a female patient between 2 and 10 years old who had a stem cell transplant for Fanconi anemia, so the T cells may come from the graft donor. Each CDR3 is given with its conserved first and last residue. D genes are given only for firm matches. Where a row states a size, it is once, few, many or the class of an expanded clone; other rows omit it.

d_call	v_call	clone_size	j_call	cdr3_aa	cdr3_nt
.	TRBV7-9	many	TRBJ2-1	CASSLGGPWEQFF	TGTGCCAGCAGCTTGGGAGGCCCTTGGGAGCAGTTCTTC
.	TRBV29-1	many	TRBJ1-5	CSVGRGSNQPQHF	TGCAGCGTTGGGCGGGGGAGCAATCAGCCCCAGCATTTT
TRBD1	TRBV10-3	few	TRBJ2-6	CAISSKGRDRPAGANVLTF	TGTGCCATCAGTTCAAAAGGCCGGGACAGGCCTGCCGGGGCCAACGTCCTGACTTTC
.	TRBV5-1	many	TRBJ1-3	CASREDPSGNTIYF	TGCGCCAGCAGGGAGGATCCCTCTGGAAACACCATATATTTT
.	TRBV3-1	.	TRBJ2-5	CASSQEMARYAAQYF	TGTGCCAGCAGCCAAGAAATGGCTAGATATGCGGCCCAGTACTTC
.	TRBV7-2	many	TRBJ2-1	CASSRLGGPIYNEQFF	TGTGCCAGCAGCCGCTTGGGGGGACCTATATACAATGAGCAGTTCTTC
.	TRBV7-9	many	TRBJ2-2	CASSLLNTGELFF	TGTGCCAGCAGTTTACTCAACACCGGGGAGCTGTTTTTT
.	TRBV29-1	many	TRBJ2-7	CSFLTGHEQYF	TGCAGTTTCCTCACCGGCCACGAGCAGTACTTC
TRBD2	TRBV11-1	.	TRBJ2-1	CSSSFSSGGYNEQFF	TGTTCCAGCAGCTTTAGTAGCGGGGGATACAATGAGCAGTTCTTC
.	TRBV7-9	few	TRBJ1-2	CASSLSTHSGYTF	TGTGCCAGCAGCTTAAGCACCCACAGTGGCTACACCTTC
.	TRBV6-1	many	TRBJ2-7	CASSRGPGYEQYF	TGTGCCAGCAGTAGAGGGCCCGGATACGAGCAGTACTTC
.	TRBV12-3/TRBV12-4	many	TRBJ2-7	CASSGPGEQYF	TGTGCCAGCAGTGGTCCGGGCGAGCAGTACTTC
.	TRBV24-1	few	TRBJ2-5	CATQGLQETQYF	TGTGCCACTCAGGGTCTCCAAGAGACCCAGTACTTC
TRBD2	TRBV9	many	TRBJ2-1	CASSVIAGEPNNEQFF	TGTGCCAGCAGCGTAATCGCGGGAGAGCCCAACAATGAGCAGTTCTTC
TRBD1	TRBV12-3/TRBV12-4	few	TRBJ1-2	CASSYDRGVYGYTF	TGTGCCAGCAGCTACGACAGGGGAGTCTATGGCTACACCTTC
TRBD1	TRBV7-2	few	TRBJ2-4	CASSFVPGQGLSNIQYF	TGTGCCAGCAGCTTCGTCCCGGGACAGGGCCTGTCAAACATTCAGTACTTC
.	TRBV6-5	many	TRBJ1-1	CASSYDGQGLAFF	TGTGCCAGCAGTTACGACGGGCAGGGCTTAGCTTTCTTT
.	TRBV20-1	.	TRBJ1-1	CSAYKGAEAFF	TGCAGTGCCTATAAAGGGGCTGAAGCTTTCTTT
.	TRBV12-3/TRBV12-4	many	TRBJ2-3	CASREEEDTQYF	TGTGCCAGCAGAGAGGAGGAGGATACGCAGTATTTT
TRBD1	TRBV7-6	many	TRBJ2-7	CASSLGPGQGQYEQYF	TGTGCCAGCAGCTTAGGTCCCGGACAGGGGCAGTACGAGCAGTACTTC
.	TRBV23-1	.	TRBJ1-5	CASSQLGTDNQPQHF	TGCGCCAGCAGTCAATTGGGGACGGACAATCAGCCCCAGCATTTT
.	TRBV5-6	many	TRBJ2-2	CASSLYRVSGELFF	TGTGCCAGCAGCTTGTATCGAGTATCCGGGGAGCTGTTTTTT
TRBD1	TRBV7-2	many	TRBJ2-2	CASSLIMDRVTGELFF	TGTGCCAGCAGCTTAATTATGGACAGGGTCACCGGGGAGCTGTTTTTT
.	TRBV30	.	TRBJ2-2	CAWTGVNTGELFF	TGTGCCTGGACGGGAGTGAACACCGGGGAGCTGTTTTTT
TRBD1	TRBV19	.	TRBJ2-3	CASSPGQVTDTQYF	TGTGCCAGTAGCCCGGGACAGGTAACAGATACGCAGTATTTT
.	TRBV7-3	few	TRBJ2-5	CASSPVIGGETQYF	TGTGCCAGCAGCCCCGTAATTGGGGGCGAGACCCAGTACTTC
.	TRBV5-1	many	TRBJ2-3	CASSLDPLKHTDTQYF	TGCGCCAGCAGCTTGGACCCCTTAAAACACACAGATACGCAGTATTTT
.	TRBV12-3/TRBV12-4	many	TRBJ2-1	CASSLRANEQFF	TGTGCCAGCAGCCTTCGGGCCAATGAGCAGTTCTTC
.	TRBV12-3/TRBV12-4	many	TRBJ1-6	CASSLTDNSPLHF	TGTGCCAGCAGTTTAACAGATAATTCACCCCTCCACTTT
.	TRBV4-2	.	TRBJ1-1	CASSQEPHAGTEAFF	TGTGCCAGCAGCCAAGAACCCCATGCGGGCACTGAAGCTTTCTTT
TRBD1	TRBV29-1	many	TRBJ2-7	CSVVPADRAPYEQYF	TGCAGCGTTGTGCCTGCGGACAGGGCCCCCTACGAGCAGTACTTC
TRBD1	TRBV12-3/TRBV12-4	many	TRBJ1-1	CASSSQGDDTEAFF	TGTGCCAGCAGTTCGCAGGGGGATGACACTGAAGCTTTCTTT
TRBD1	TRBV6-5	.	TRBJ1-4	CASSYWTGGLRNEKLFF	TGTGCCAGCAGTTACTGGACAGGGGGCCTGCGTAATGAAAAACTGTTTTTT
.	TRBV7-2	.	TRBJ2-7	CASAGGIYEQYF	TGTGCCAGCGCCGGGGGAATTTACGAGCAGTACTTC
.	TRBV29-1	many	TRBJ2-7	CSAHGGPYEQYF	TGCAGCGCCCACGGGGGTCCCTACGAGCAGTACTTC
TRBD2	TRBV12-3/TRBV12-4	many	TRBJ2-3	CASSLARTSGGDTQYF	TGTGCCAGCAGTTTAGCTAGGACTAGCGGGGGAGATACGCAGTATTTT